This TCR beta chain was sequenced during a study of somatic mutations in cytotoxic T cells in rheumatoid arthritis. Study background: The authors flow-sorted some V beta antibody-stained T-cell populations at nearly 100% purity, including V beta1+ cells that they sequenced for TCRB.

The table came from immunoSEQ multiplex PCR; TCRdb's copy has only in-frame clones and leaves some out. The sample records more than 15,000 clones, nearly 80% being singletons. Sequenced input: CD8+ T cells sorted from blood. The receptor was isolated from an adult with rheumatoid arthritis.

The DNA for the CDR3 is TGCGCCAGCAGCCAAGTTACTAGCGGGAGGGGAAACACCGGGGAGCTGTTTTTT. Amino acids: CASSQVTSGRGNTGELFF. The chain has TRBV4-1 and TRBJ2-2, with TRBD2 matching 13 bases. V lost 1 base to trimming and J lost 2 bases; unmatched junction nucleotides: 4. The CDR3 contains 18 residues. Germline V gene lookup returns CDR1 MGHRA and CDR2 YSYEKL.